A selection of T cell receptor beta chains follows, all from one sample in a study of shared clonotypes between healthy human individuals. Sequencing was performed with immunoSEQ multiplex PCR; in TCRdb, only in-frame clones are kept and a portion is missing. The data contain about 1 million clones, around 76% of them singletons. Input material: memory CD4+ T cells sorted from blood. The receptors here all came from a man younger than 35 in good health. Each CDR3 is given with its conserved first and last residue. A D gene is named only where the DNA matches it firmly. Some rows mark clone size as missing; the rest say once, few, many or name a class of expanded clone.

size,D,V,J,CDR3,DNA
NA,NA,TRBV10-1,TRBJ2-7,CASSDRGGARDEQYF,TGCGCCAGCAGTGATAGAGGAGGGGCGCGTGACGAGCAGTACTTC
NA,NA,TRBV7-3,TRBJ2-1,CASSLTSSYNEQFF,TGTGCCAGCAGCCTCACGAGCTCCTACAATGAGCAGTTCTTC
once,TRBD1,TRBV14,TRBJ2-7,CASSQGQGRYEQYF,TGTGCCAGCAGCCAAGGACAGGGGAGGTACGAGCAGTACTTC
NA,NA,TRBV25-1,TRBJ1-1,CASSRPGSNTEAFF,TGTGCCAGCAGCCGACCCGGGAGTAACACTGAAGCTTTCTTT
NA,TRBD1,TRBV28,TRBJ1-5,CASSRWDRDTYSNQPQHF,TGTGCCAGCAGTCGTTGGGACAGAGACACGTATAGCAATCAGCCCCAGCATTTT
NA,TRBD2,TRBV18,TRBJ2-3,CASSPVRTSAITDTQYF,TGTGCCAGCTCACCAGTAAGGACTAGCGCCATCACAGATACGCAGTATTTT
NA,NA,TRBV11-1,TRBJ2-7,CASSWGPNEQYF,TGTGCCAGCAGCTGGGGGCCCAACGAGCAGTACTTC
once,TRBD2,TRBV5-6,TRBJ2-5,CASSLATSGAQETQYF,TGTGCCAGCAGCTTGGCCACTAGCGGGGCGCAGGAGACCCAGTACTTC
NA,TRBD1,TRBV27,TRBJ2-7,CASSSKSSGTGVGEGPRIVYF,TGTGCCAGCAGTTCTAAGTCCTCCGGGACAGGGGTAGGAGAAGGCCCTAGGATCGTCTACTTC
NA,TRBD2,TRBV28,TRBJ2-7,CASSPPSGTYEQYF,TGTGCCAGCAGTCCCCCCAGCGGGACCTACGAGCAGTACTTC
once,NA,TRBV10-2,TRBJ2-2,CASTLGVNTGELFF,TGCGCCAGCACTCTGGGCGTTAACACCGGGGAGCTGTTTTTT
once,TRBD2,TRBV5-1,TRBJ2-3,CASSFFSGGAADTQYF,TGCGCCAGCAGCTTTTTCAGCGGGGGGGCCGCAGATACGCAGTATTTT
NA,NA,TRBV19,TRBJ1-2,CASSIGPAGYTF,TGTGCCAGTAGTATAGGGCCGGCTGGCTACACCTTC
NA,TRBD1,TRBV2,TRBJ1-1,CASRAPLSGTGYPGGAEAFF,TGTGCCAGCAGGGCCCCTCTCTCCGGGACAGGGTACCCTGGTGGGGCTGAAGCTTTCTTT
NA,NA,TRBV11-3,TRBJ2-5,CASSLESGSETQYF,TGTGCCAGCAGCTTAGAGTCCGGGAGCGAGACCCAGTACTTC
NA,NA,TRBV30,TRBJ1-3,CAWGIGGASGNTIYF,TGTGCCTGGGGCATTGGGGGCGCCTCTGGAAACACCATATATTTT
NA,NA,TRBV19,TRBJ1-5,CATHQGPSNQPQHF,TGTGCCACCCACCAGGGGCCTAGCAATCAGCCCCAGCATTTT
NA,NA,TRBV6-1,TRBJ2-4,CASSELGYQAELAKNIQYF,TGTGCCAGCAGTGAACTCGGATATCAGGCTGAGTTAGCCAAAAACATTCAGTACTTC
NA,TRBD1,TRBV5-6,TRBJ1-4,CASSNPGTGREKLFF,TGTGCCAGCAGTAACCCCGGGACAGGGCGTGAAAAACTGTTTTTT
NA,TRBD2,TRBV9,TRBJ2-1,CASGPGTSIYEQFF,TGTGCCAGCGGCCCCGGGACTAGTATATATGAGCAGTTCTTC
NA,TRBD1,TRBV28,TRBJ1-4,CASSPPGTGNEKLFF,TGTGCCAGCAGTCCCCCCGGGACAGGGAATGAAAAACTGTTTTTT
NA,TRBD1,TRBV7-8,TRBJ1-5,CASSVGTGTPGNQPQHF,TGTGCCAGCAGCGTCGGGACAGGGACGCCTGGCAATCAGCCCCAGCATTTT
NA,NA,TRBV6-1,TRBJ1-2,CASSRQQGHGYTF,TGTGCCAGCAGTCGACAACAGGGACATGGCTACACCTTC
few,NA,TRBV28,TRBJ1-4,CASGNEKLFF,TGTGCCAGCGGTAATGAAAAACTGTTTTTT
NA,NA,TRBV10-2,TRBJ2-5,CASRPRGAGPRETQYF,TGCGCCAGCAGGCCTCGAGGAGCGGGCCCCCGGGAGACCCAGTACTTC
NA,TRBD2,TRBV30,TRBJ2-7,CAWNHIAGSYEQYF,TGTGCCTGGAACCATATAGCGGGGTCCTACGAGCAGTACTTC
NA,NA,TRBV27,TRBJ1-4,CASRQQGPNEKLFF,TGTGCCAGCAGGCAACAGGGCCCTAATGAAAAACTGTTTTTT
once,TRBD1,TRBV7-8,TRBJ1-1,CASSFFLQGRVDAFF,TGTGCCAGCAGCTTTTTCTTACAGGGGAGGGTGGATGCTTTCTTT
NA,NA,TRBV9,TRBJ1-3,CASSVEEGSGNTIYF,TGTGCCAGCAGCGTAGAGGAGGGATCTGGAAACACCATATATTTT
few,NA,TRBV28,TRBJ1-2,CASEKRLIRTF,TGTGCCAGCGAAAAACGGCTCATTCGGACCTTC
NA,NA,TRBV30,TRBJ1-5,CAWSKVDLGNQPQHF,TGTGCCTGGAGTAAGGTGGACCTCGGTAATCAGCCCCAGCATTTT
NA,NA,TRBV6-1,TRBJ1-3,CASSDLRSSGNTIYF,TGTGCCAGCAGTGATCTGAGAAGCTCTGGAAACACCATATATTTT
NA,TRBD2,TRBV4-2,TRBJ2-3,CASSQDLPSGGVIDTQYF,TGTGCCAGCAGCCAAGATTTACCTAGCGGGGGGGTAATAGATACGCAGTATTTT
NA,TRBD2,TRBV29-1,TRBJ2-5,CSVVPGGGHQETQYF,TGCAGCGTTGTTCCTGGGGGGGGTCACCAAGAGACCCAGTACTTC
once,NA,TRBV29-1,TRBJ2-7,CSVRTGMLQYF,TGCAGCGTTAGGACCGGGATGTTGCAGTACTTC
NA,NA,TRBV18,TRBJ2-1,CASSPDGRARNEQFF,TGTGCCAGCTCTCCCGACGGCCGGGCTCGAAATGAGCAGTTCTTC
NA,TRBD2,TRBV2,TRBJ2-5,CAQQVLAGVGTQYF,TGTGCCCAGCAGGTCCTAGCGGGGGTTGGGACCCAGTACTTC
NA,TRBD2,TRBV13,TRBJ2-7,CASSSRTSGRAGEQYF,TGTGCCAGCAGCTCCCGGACTAGCGGGAGAGCGGGGGAGCAGTACTTC
NA,TRBD1,TRBV25-1,TRBJ1-1,CATDPNRGDTEAFF,TGTGCCACAGACCCGAACAGGGGGGACACTGAAGCTTTCTTT
NA,TRBD1,TRBV5-1,TRBJ1-2,CASSLVPGQGNYGYTF,TGCGCCAGCAGCTTGGTCCCGGGACAGGGAAACTATGGCTACACCTTC
NA,NA,TRBV7-3,TRBJ1-1,CASSRGVGGEAFF,TGTGCCAGCAGCCGAGGCGTTGGGGGTGAAGCTTTCTTT
once,TRBD1,TRBV11-1,TRBJ2-1,CASSRTGGSYNEQFF,TGTGCCAGCAGCCGGACAGGGGGCTCCTACAATGAGCAGTTCTTC
once,NA,TRBV5-8,TRBJ2-7,CASSFQGGLSEQYF,TGTGCCAGCAGCTTCCAGGGGGGTTTGAGTGAGCAGTACTTC
NA,TRBD2,TRBV27,TRBJ2-1,CASSSPGGTSSFF,TGTGCCAGCAGCTCACCAGGGGGGACTAGCTCGTTCTTC
NA,NA,TRBV5-1,TRBJ1-1,CASSPGRREDTEAFF,TGCGCCAGCAGCCCCGGGAGAAGGGAGGACACTGAAGCTTTCTTT
once,NA,TRBV9,TRBJ2-7,CASSVDHSLSYEQYF,TGTGCCAGCAGCGTAGATCACAGCCTCTCCTACGAGCAGTACTTC
NA,NA,TRBV29-1,TRBJ2-1,CSVVGTLYNEQFF,TGCAGCGTTGTGGGGACTCTCTACAATGAGCAGTTCTTC
few,NA,TRBV19,TRBJ2-2,CASSIDPAGANTGELFF,TGTGCCAGTAGTATAGATCCGGCAGGGGCGAACACCGGGGAGCTGTTTTTT
NA,NA,TRBV4-1,TRBJ1-1,CASSRRTENTEAFF,TGCGCCAGCAGCCGAAGGACAGAGAACACTGAAGCTTTCTTT
NA,TRBD1,TRBV9,TRBJ1-6,CASSARQGQSSPLHF,TGTGCCAGCAGCGCAAGACAGGGTCAAAGCTCACCCCTCCACTTT
NA,NA,TRBV5-6,TRBJ2-1,CASSPYGTIQRNEQFF,TGTGCCAGCAGCCCCTATGGGACGATTCAGAGGAATGAGCAGTTCTTC
NA,NA,TRBV5-1,TRBJ1-3,CASSQGGSGNTIYF,TGCGCCAGCAGCCAAGGGGGCTCTGGAAACACCATATATTTT
NA,NA,TRBV7-9,TRBJ1-3,CASSYSGTDSGNTIYF,TGTGCCAGCAGCTATTCCGGGACTGACTCTGGAAACACCATATATTTT
NA,TRBD1,TRBV29-1,TRBJ2-5,CSVEGIQGAGETQYF,TGCAGCGTTGAAGGGATACAGGGGGCGGGAGAGACCCAGTACTTC
NA,NA,TRBV18,TRBJ2-2,CASSPPGRVTGELFF,TGTGCCAGCTCACCACCTGGCCGAGTCACCGGGGAGCTGTTTTTT
NA,NA,TRBV28,TRBJ2-7,CASITRQGVYEQYF,TGTGCCAGCATTACCCGGCAGGGAGTTTACGAGCAGTACTTC